The next 12 T cell receptor beta chains were all read from a single sample in a study of CXCR3-negative and CXCR3-positive naive CD8 T cells. TRB cDNA libraries were made by UMI-labeled 5' RACE. TCRdb reworked the 5' RACE reads into one entry per CDR3 protein, no DNA. The listing records about 50,000 distinct CDR3 sequences. Sequencing used naive CXCR3- CD8+ T cells from blood. Subset: CD45RO-CCR7+CD27+CD95- naive CD8+ T cells lacking CXCR3 (TNR3-). The receptors shown here come from a human donor in good health. Some clones in this sample may be carry-over from other donors' samples.

The J gene is TRBJ2-7, the V gene TRBV5-1; TCRdb selects TRBD1, and the lack of DNA leaves this call unchecked. CDR1 and CDR2 (germline): SGHRS, YFSETQ. CDR3 length: 12 residues. CDR3 loop: CASSLQGDEQYF.

The CDR3 reads CASSGFGGPYEQYF. The V gene is TRBV6-1, the J gene TRBJ2-7; TCRdb proposes TRBD1, but this gene call is untestable without DNA. CDR1 is MNHNS, CDR2 SASEGT, per germline. CDR3 length equals 14 residues.

The genes are TRBV6-2 or TRBV6-3 and TRBJ2-1. Germline V gene sequence: CDR1 MNHEY, CDR2 SVGEGT. The length of the CDR3 is 14 residues. The CDR3 protein is CASSYSVVYNEQFF.

The genes are TRBV6-6 and TRBJ2-5; without DNA, the TCRdb call of TRBD1 cannot be checked. The germline V gene encodes CDR1 MNHNY and CDR2 SVGAGI (reference sequence). The CDR3 contains 14 residues. This CDR3 reads CASSYDRLYPTQYF.

The chain links TRBV11-2 to TRBJ2-1; the TCRdb D gene call, TRBD2, has no DNA to confirm it. In germline, CDR1 is SGHAT, CDR2 FQNNGV. This CDR3 is built from 16 residues. CDR3 loop: CASSPGLAASYNEQFF.

The V call is TRBV6-2 or TRBV6-3, the J call TRBJ2-1; TCRdb outputs TRBD1, but without DNA this stays unchecked. CDR1 and CDR2 from the germline V gene are MNHEY and SVGEGT. This CDR3 is built from 16 residues. The CDR3 region is CASSYEVRGRGDEQFF.

J is TRBJ2-1 and V is TRBV7-2; lacking DNA, the TRBD1 call made by TCRdb goes unchecked. Germline V lookup: CDR1 SGHTA, CDR2 FQGNSA. The CDR3 runs 12 residues. CDR3 sequence: CAVGGFYNEQFF.

The J gene is TRBJ2-2, the V gene TRBV5-1. CDR1 and CDR2 (germline): SGHRS, YFSETQ. This CDR3 spans 13 amino acids. The CDR3 loop reads CASILDNTGELFF.

The chain couples TRBV7-6 to TRBJ2-7. Germline CDR1 is SGHVS and CDR2 is FNYEAQ. The CDR3 loop spans 14 amino acids. The chain's CDR3 is CASRPGVGSREQYF.

The gene calls are TRBV9 and TRBJ2-7; checking the TCRdb D call of TRBD1 is not possible without DNA. Germline CDR1 and CDR2: SGDLS and YYNGEE. The CDR3 covers 14 residues. CDR3 residues: CASSDSGGSYEQYF.

This chain links TRBV6-2 or TRBV6-3 with TRBJ2-2. CDR3 size: 16 residues. CDR1 and CDR2 (germline): MNHEY, SVGEGT. The CDR3 spells CASSPELVYNTGELFF.

The rearrangement uses TRBV20-1 and TRBJ2-1; TCRdb names TRBD2, which stays unverified in the absence of DNA. Germline loops: CDR1 DFQATT, CDR2 SNEGSKA (reference sequence). This CDR3 is built from 12 residues. CDR3 loop: CRVAGGRDEQFF.